The entry that follows covers one T cell receptor (beta chain) sequence. Its antigen is not identified. The sample originates from a study of T cells after yellow fever vaccination. Across the study: SMART-Seq v4 Ultra Low Input served to prepare low-cell-number fractions. Findings and caveats of the study: Booster samples showed a return of most primary-vaccination clones (roughly 96% CD4, approximately 90% CD8). By day 5 rather than day 15, the secondary response had peaked, though it was weaker.

TCRdb recomputed calls from the 5' RACE reads with MiXCR, one row per CDR3 protein. The sample holds 300,000 to 400,000 distinct CDR3 sequences; 3% to 4.5% are singletons and the top ten take roughly 26%. This CDR3 is built from 11 residues. Germline CDR1 reads SNHLY; CDR2 reads FYNNEI. The germline V and J ends were trimmed by 5 bases and 7 bases, with 5 bases remaining between them. The V gene is TRBV2, the J gene TRBJ2-2, with D uncertain. The sequence was obtained from a young man who received the YFV17D yellow fever vaccine. The sequencing used PBMCs, collected 5 days after the yellow fever booster vaccination. The CDR3 protein is CASSYHGELFF. The CDR3 region has the DNA TGTGCCAGCAGTTACCACGGGGAGCTGTTTTTT.